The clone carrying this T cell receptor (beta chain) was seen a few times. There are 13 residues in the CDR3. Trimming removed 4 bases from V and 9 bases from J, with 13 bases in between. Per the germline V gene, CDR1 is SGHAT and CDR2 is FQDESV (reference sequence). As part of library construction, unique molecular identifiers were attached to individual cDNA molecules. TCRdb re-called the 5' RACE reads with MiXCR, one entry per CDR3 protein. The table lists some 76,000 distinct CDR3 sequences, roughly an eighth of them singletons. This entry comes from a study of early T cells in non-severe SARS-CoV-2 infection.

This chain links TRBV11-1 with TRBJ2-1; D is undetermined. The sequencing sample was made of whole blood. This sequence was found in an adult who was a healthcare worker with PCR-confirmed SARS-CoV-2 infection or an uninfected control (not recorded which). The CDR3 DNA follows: TGTGCCAGCAGCTCCATACCCGCTTTTGAGCAGTTCTTC. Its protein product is CASSSIPAFEQFF.